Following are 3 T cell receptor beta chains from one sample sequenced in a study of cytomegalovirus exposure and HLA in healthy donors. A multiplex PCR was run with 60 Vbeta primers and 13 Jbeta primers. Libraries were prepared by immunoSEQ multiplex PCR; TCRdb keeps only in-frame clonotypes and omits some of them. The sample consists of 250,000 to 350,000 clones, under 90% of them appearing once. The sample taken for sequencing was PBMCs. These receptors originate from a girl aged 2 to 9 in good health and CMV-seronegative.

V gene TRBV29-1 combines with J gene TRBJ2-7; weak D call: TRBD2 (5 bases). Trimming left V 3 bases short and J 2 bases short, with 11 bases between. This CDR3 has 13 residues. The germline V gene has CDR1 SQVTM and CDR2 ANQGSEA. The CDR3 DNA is TGCAGCGTTGAGGTGGACTGGACCTACGAGCAGTACTTC. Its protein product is CSVEVDWTYEQYF.

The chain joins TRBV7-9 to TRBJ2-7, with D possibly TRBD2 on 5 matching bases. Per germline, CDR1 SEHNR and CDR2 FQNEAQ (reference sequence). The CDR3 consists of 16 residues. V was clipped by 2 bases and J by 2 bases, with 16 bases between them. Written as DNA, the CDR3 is TGTGCCAGCAGCTTAAGTGGTGGAGGTCGTCCCTACGAGCAGTACTTC. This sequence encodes CASSLSGGGRPYEQYF.

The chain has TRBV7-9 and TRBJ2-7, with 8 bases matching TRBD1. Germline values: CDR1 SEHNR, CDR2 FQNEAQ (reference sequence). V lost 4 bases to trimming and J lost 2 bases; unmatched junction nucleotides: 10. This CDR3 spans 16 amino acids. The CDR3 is CASSWGGDRPTYEQYF. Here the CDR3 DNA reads TGTGCCAGCAGCTGGGGTGGGGACAGGCCAACCTACGAGCAGTACTTC. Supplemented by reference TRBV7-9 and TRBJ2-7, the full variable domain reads DTGVSQNPRHKITKRGQNVTFRCDPISEHNRLYWYRQTLGQGPEFLTYFQNEAQLEKSRLLSDRFSAERPKGSFSTLEIQRTEQGDSAMYLCASSWGGDRPTYEQYFGPGTRLTVT.